A selection of T cell receptor beta chains follows, all from one sample in a study of vaccination effects on CD4 cells after COVID-19. Their specific antigens are unknown. Sequencing was performed with immunoSEQ multiplex PCR; in TCRdb, only in-frame clones are kept and a portion is missing. The table records approximately 23,000 clones, 65% to 70% of them present only once. Specimen: CD4+ T cells from PBMCs cultured with HCoV-NL63 spike peptides, collected before COVID-19 vaccination. Receptor source: a human donor who received a COVID-19 vaccine. The CDR3 runs from the conserved cysteine through the conserved F or W. The D gene is left open where the match is weak. Size values are once, few and many counts, or a class for expanded clones, and some rows have none.

NA,TRBJ1-2,NA,TRBV5-6,TGTGCCAGCAGCTTGCCTAAACTGGGCGGAAGCTATGGCTACACCTTC,CASSLPKLGGSYGYTF
NA,TRBJ1-6,NA,TRBV2,TGTGCCAGCAGAGGAGGGTCAGGTCCCTATTCACCCCTCCACTTT,CASRGGSGPYSPLHF
TRBD2,TRBJ2-1,NA,TRBV25-1,TGTGCCAGCAGGATTTCCCTGACTAGCGGGAGTGGCGAGCAGTTCTTC,CASRISLTSGSGEQFF
NA,TRBJ1-2,NA,TRBV5-1,TGCGCCAGCAGCCGCGGGCAAAATAACTATGGCTACACCTTC,CASSRGQNNYGYTF
TRBD1,TRBJ1-6,NA,TRBV6-1,TGTGCCAGCAGTGAATCAGGGGGAGGCATTGAGGGCCACTTT,CASSESGGGIEGHF
NA,TRBJ1-5,NA,TRBV11-3,TGTGCCAGCAGCTTAGAAAATACAGGGCCGAGCAATCAGCCCCAGCATTTT,CASSLENTGPSNQPQHF
NA,TRBJ2-7,NA,TRBV7-2,TGTGCCAGCAGCCCCCCCTCGGGGTTTAGTGTCTCCTACGAGCAGTACTTC,CASSPPSGFSVSYEQYF
NA,TRBJ2-5,NA,TRBV7-6,TGTGCCAGCAGCTTTATCTTATTTTGGCAGTTATGGGAGACCCAGTACTTC,CASSFILFWQLWETQYF
NA,TRBJ1-4,NA,TRBV30,TGTGCCTGGAGTGTAGTTGAAAAACTGTTTTTT,CAWSVVEKLFF
NA,TRBJ1-2,NA,TRBV6-2/TRBV6-3,TGTGCCAGCAGTTACTCGACACTTTCCGGTGGCTACACCTTC,CASSYSTLSGGYTF
TRBD2,TRBJ2-7,NA,TRBV5-1,TGCGCCAGCACCTTGTGGGGGGGTGGGGTGTACGAGCAGTACTTC,CASTLWGGGVYEQYF
NA,TRBJ1-5,few,TRBV7-9,TGTGCCAGCAGCACGGGCCAAAGGATTGGGCCCCAGCATTTT,CASSTGQRIGPQHF
NA,TRBJ1-6,NA,TRBV10-3,TGTGCCACCACGCAAGGGATGAATTCACCCCTCCACTTT,CATTQGMNSPLHF
NA,TRBJ2-5,NA,TRBV27,TGTGCCAGCAGTTGGGGCAGGGGTGACAAAGAGACCCAGTACTTC,CASSWGRGDKETQYF
TRBD1,TRBJ1-5,few,TRBV19,TGTGCCAGCGGGACAGGGGTGAATCAGCCCCAGCATTTT,CASGTGVNQPQHF
NA,TRBJ1-2,NA,TRBV5-5,TGTGCCAGCAGCTTGGTCTCGACCGGTGGCTACACCTTC,CASSLVSTGGYTF
TRBD1,TRBJ1-6,few,TRBV2,TGTGCCAGCAGGGGACAGGGGGATTCACCCCTCCACTTT,CASRGQGDSPLHF
NA,TRBJ1-3,NA,TRBV6-5,TGTGCCAGCAGTCCGTCTGTCTCTGGAAACACCATATATTTT,CASSPSVSGNTIYF
TRBD1,TRBJ1-5,NA,TRBV19,TGTGCCAGTAGTTCAGCGGGACAGTCTAATAGCAATCAGCCCCAGCATTTT,CASSSAGQSNSNQPQHF
TRBD1,TRBJ2-5,NA,TRBV5-1,TGCGCCAGCAGTCAACAGGGGGCGACTACGGAGACCCAGTACTTC,CASSQQGATTETQYF
NA,TRBJ2-5,NA,TRBV7-6,TGTGCCAGCATTTTAGGAACTAGACGTGCCCAAGAGACCCAGTACTTC,CASILGTRRAQETQYF
NA,TRBJ2-1,NA,TRBV4-1,TGCGCCAGCAGCCAGAGTCCGGGAGACGATTTTAAGCAGTTCTTC,CASSQSPGDDFKQFF
NA,TRBJ1-2,few,TRBV7-9,TGTGCCAGCAGCGGTCGAGAACTTAGCTATGGCTACACCTTC,CASSGRELSYGYTF
NA,TRBJ1-6,NA,TRBV18,TGTGCCAGCTCACCGGTGGGGGGGGCGACGAATTCACCCCTCCACTTT,CASSPVGGATNSPLHF
NA,TRBJ2-5,NA,TRBV12-2,TGTGCAAGTCGCAACCACGGGAGTGTAGCGGGGGGGCCCGAGACCCAGTACTTC,CASRNHGSVAGGPETQYF
NA,TRBJ1-1,NA,TRBV5-8,TGTGCCAGCAGCCTCTGGACGGGGAATGTTGAAGCTTTCTTT,CASSLWTGNVEAFF